These 10 T cell receptor beta chains were all obtained from the same sample, sequenced in a study of tumor-infiltrating lymphocytes in oesophageal squamous cell carcinoma. TCRdb re-called the PCR reads through MiXCR, storing one row per CDR3 protein. The table has around 16,000 distinct CDR3 sequences, 40% to 60% seen once; the top ten hold roughly 17%. Sample: esophageal tumor tissue. The origin of the receptors is a male donor with esophageal squamous cell carcinoma.

The rearrangement joins TRBV7-3 to TRBJ2-5; D gene ambiguous. This CDR3 is 13 amino acids long. V lost 1 base and J 3 bases, leaving 6 bases between the germline ends. Germline V gene data show CDR1 as SGHTA and CDR2 as FQGTGA. Written as DNA, the CDR3 is TGTGCCAGCAGCTTAAACGGAGAAGAGACCCAGTACTTC. Translated, it gives CASSLNGEETQYF.

The gene calls are TRBV7-4 and TRBJ2-1; 14 bases match TRBD2. The DNA end lines up better with TRBJ2-5; the J call may be wrong. Per the germline V gene, CDR1 is SGHVT and CDR2 is SQSDAQ. CDR3 length equals 18 residues. The CDR3, as DNA: TGTGCCAGCAGCCGCAACCCGACTAGCGGGGGGGCCCCTGAGACCCAGTACTTC. This codes for CASSRNPTSGGAPETQYF.

This clonotype was found many times. A read error may be the cause here, since a much bigger clone is one base away. This chain links TRBV19 with TRBJ2-1; D not certain. Gene TRBJ2-7 matches the end of the DNA better, so the J call may be wrong. This CDR3 has 15 residues. Germline V gene lookup returns CDR1 LNHDA and CDR2 SQIVND (reference sequence). The CDR3 spells CASSTRPVGINEQYF. The CDR3 nucleotides read TGTGCCAGTAGTACCCGACCTGTGGGGATCAATGAGCAGTACTTC.

This rearrangement joins TRBV20-1 to TRBJ2-5, with no clear D. CDR1 is DFQATT, CDR2 SNEGSKA, per germline (reference sequence). With 4 bases removed from V and 2 bases from J, the gap between germline ends came to 11 bases. The CDR3 covers 13 residues. The CDR3 sequence: CSATPTAQETQYF. CDR3 sequence (DNA): TGCAGTGCTACTCCTACGGCGCAAGAGACCCAGTACTTC.

The gene calls are TRBV6-2 or TRBV6-3 and TRBJ2-3, with no clear D. This CDR3 contains 14 residues. V was clipped by 7 bases and J by 0 bases, with 11 bases between them. Germline V gene sequence: CDR1 MNHEY, CDR2 SVGEGT. The CDR3 DNA sequence: TGTGCCAGCACCCTTCGGGTCAGCACAGATACGCAGTATTTT. It is translated as CASTLRVSTDTQYF.

The chain uses TRBV10-3 and TRBJ2-1, with D uncertain. CDR3 length equals 15 residues. Deletions cut 3 bases from V and 0 bases from J, with 9 bases between. From germline, CDR1 is ENHRY and CDR2 SYGVKD. The chain's CDR3 is CAISDLASSYNEQFF. The DNA for the CDR3 is TGTGCCATCAGTGACCTCGCGAGCTCCTACAATGAGCAGTTCTTC.

By sample share, this clonotype is medium-sized. This sequence joins TRBV19 and TRBJ2-5; 11 nucleotides agree with TRBD2. Germline CDR1 LNHDA, CDR2 SQIVND (reference sequence). This CDR3 has 15 residues. The junction had 4 bases not matched to a gene; V was cut back by 5 bases and J by 2 bases. CDR3 nucleotide sequence: TGTGCCAGTAGTCCGGGACTAGCGGCTCAAGAGACCCAGTACTTC. Amino acid sequence: CASSPGLAAQETQYF.

The chain links TRBV7-2 to TRBJ2-5, with 7 bases fitting TRBD2. V dropped 5 bases and J dropped 11; count of bases not matched to a gene: 14. Germline V gene data show CDR1 as SGHTA and CDR2 as FQGNSA. CDR3 size: 14 residues. CDR3 sequence reads: CASSTVGLVNEQYF. For the CDR3, the DNA is TGTGCCAGCAGCACAGTCGGACTAGTAAATGAGCAGTACTTC.

The chain is built from TRBV7-2 and TRBJ1-5; maybe TRBD1 (5 bases). Trimming pared 2 bases from V and 7 bases from J, leaving 15 bases between. The germline V gene has CDR1 SGHTA and CDR2 FQGNSA. The CDR3 has 15 residues. The CDR3 region has the DNA TGTGCCAGCAGCTTAAGTTGGGGGGTAAGCCAGCCCCAGCATTTT. It is translated as CASSLSWGVSQPQHF.

This clonotype was detected only once. The chain links TRBV7-9 to TRBJ2-7; TRBD2 aligns across 7 bases. The DNA end lines up better with TRBJ2-1; the J call may be wrong. The CDR3 runs 14 residues. Germline V gives CDR1 SEHNR, CDR2 FQNEAQ (reference sequence). CDR3 DNA: TGTGCCAGCAACTCAGGGCGGGAGAATAATGAGCAGTTCTTC. This codes for CASNSGRENNEQFF.